This TCR beta chain emerged from a study of blood T cell repertoires in COVID-19. The repertoire was sequenced with immunoSEQ multiplex PCR; TCRdb's copy has only in-frame clones and lacks some. The data contain more than 200,000 clones, approximately 88% of them seen just once; the ten biggest clones take up 3% to 4%. This clone was detected a few times. Each exposed participant met a COVID-19 case in the 2 weeks preceding study entry. CDR1 is GTSNPN and CDR2 is SVGIG in the germline V gene (reference sequence). The V gene lost 1 base and the J gene lost 7 bases, with 10 bases spanning the gap. CDR3 length equals 12 residues.

The receptor was isolated from a young woman who had been exposed to COVID-19. This chain connects TRBV30 to TRBJ1-1; tentatively, D is TRBD1 (6 bases). Material for sequencing was PBMCs or T cells enriched from blood (not recorded which). CDR3 sequence: CAWSGQAGEAFF. CDR3 nucleotide sequence: TGTGCCTGGAGTGGACAGGCAGGTGAAGCTTTCTTT. Full variable domain (outside the CDR3, taken from reference TRBV30 and TRBJ1-1): SQTIHQWPATLVQPVGSPLSLECTVEGTSNPNLYWYRQAAGRGLQLLFYSVGIGQISSEVPQNLSASRPQDRQFILSSKKLLLSDSGFYLCAWSGQAGEAFFGQGTRLTVV.